The 8 T cell receptor beta chains below all came from one sample that was sequenced in a study of blood T cell repertoires in COVID-19. Sequencing used immunoSEQ multiplex PCR; TCRdb keeps in-frame clones, though not all of them. The sample yields approximately 180,000 clones, more than 75% seen once. The sample was peripheral blood. The receptors derive from a man aged 40-49 years with active or convalescent COVID-19.

The chain combines TRBV6-5 with TRBJ1-5, with TRBD1 matching over 8 bases. The CDR3 length is 14 residues. The V segment lost 6 bases and the J segment 7 bases; nucleotides outside the gene matches: 8. Germline loops: CDR1 MNHEY, CDR2 SVGAGI. The CDR3 is CASSPMAGGQPQHF. The CDR3 nucleotides read TGTGCCAGCAGCCCCATGGCAGGGGGCCAGCCCCAGCATTTT.

The rearrangement links TRBV7-9 to TRBJ1-6, with D perhaps matching TRBD1 (5 bases). Germline V gene sequence: CDR1 SEHNR, CDR2 FQNEAQ (reference sequence). This CDR3 is 14 amino acids long. Trimming removed 2 bases from V and 7 bases from J, with 9 bases in between. This chain's CDR3 is CASSLSGNNSPLHF. The CDR3 coding sequence is TGTGCCAGCAGCTTATCAGGGAACAATTCACCCCTCCACTTT.

The chain employs TRBV18 and TRBJ2-2; TRBD1 matches 7 bases. Germline CDR1 and CDR2: KGHSH and LQKENI. The CDR3 contains 18 residues. Trimming removed 3 bases from V and 6 bases from J; junction bases left unmatched: 16. CDR3 in DNA: TGTGCCAGCTCACCGGGGACAGCCTCCTTGATGGGGGCCGGGGAGCTGTTTTTT. Translating gives CASSPGTASLMGAGELFF.

The chain links TRBV24-1 to TRBJ2-1; 11 nucleotides match TRBD2. Germline values: CDR1 KGHDR, CDR2 SFDVKD. Trimming cost V 4 bases and J 4 bases; bases outside gene matches: 5. This CDR3 has 16 residues. Written as DNA, the CDR3 is TGTGCCACCAGTGACCTGACTAGCGGGGCATACAATGAGCAGTTCTTC. Translating it yields CATSDLTSGAYNEQFF.

This clone was detected once. V is TRBV19 and J is TRBJ2-6, with 13 bases matching TRBD2. Germline V lookup: CDR1 LNHDA, CDR2 SQIVND (reference sequence). After removal of 4 bases from V and 4 bases from J, the junction contained 7 bases not matched to a gene. The CDR3 runs to 18 residues. The CDR3 here is CASSTSLAGGLGANVLTF. For the CDR3, the DNA is TGTGCCAGTAGTACCTCACTAGCGGGGGGGCTCGGGGCCAACGTCCTGACTTTC.

The chain carries TRBV30 and TRBJ2-7, with 7 positions matching TRBD2. The CDR3 runs 14 residues. In germline, CDR1 is GTSNPN, CDR2 SVGIG (reference sequence). V lost 2 bases to trimming and J lost 0 bases; unmatched junction nucleotides: 4. CDR3 sequence reads: CAWSKGGNSYEQYF. CDR3 DNA: TGTGCCTGGAGTAAGGGAGGGAACTCCTACGAGCAGTACTTC.

The chain links TRBV5-1 to TRBJ1-3; D unclear. The CDR3 has 17 amino acids. V was pared by 3 bases and J by 0 bases, with 16 bases between. The germline CDR1 and CDR2 sequences are SGHRS and YFSETQ. The CDR3 reads CASSSLGGFISGNTIYF. For the CDR3, the DNA is TGCGCCAGCAGCTCACTGGGAGGGTTTATCTCTGGAAACACCATATATTTT.

The CDR3 region has the DNA TGTGCCAGCAGTTTAGGGGGGACCGGAAACACCATATATTTT. It translates to CASSLGGTGNTIYF. The rearrangement links TRBV27 to TRBJ1-3; TRBD1 is a possible D gene (5 bases). Trimming took 2 bases from V and 4 from J, leaving 9 bases between them. Germline CDR1 reads MNHEY; CDR2 reads SMNVEV (reference sequence). There are 14 residues in the CDR3.